A single sample is the source of the 32 T cell receptor beta chains below, sequenced in a study of shared clonotypes between healthy human individuals (dated by TCRdb to about 2020). The library was obtained by the immunoSEQ multiplex PCR assay. TCRdb retrieved this table from immuneACCESS and kept in-frame rearrangements only. Not all clones are present; in checked studies, unresolved V genes account for under half, and no reason is known for the remainder. In all, the sample holds under 1,100,000 clones, and approximately 76% of those were seen once. The leading ten clones occupy about 1.4% of the sample. Sequencing was done on a sample of memory CD4+ T cells sorted from blood. This specimen's cell subset or site label, per the study, means: CD45RA-negative fraction. Receptors were obtained from a young man in good health.

The rearrangement joins TRBV7-9 to TRBJ1-1; D unresolved. Per the germline V gene, CDR1 is SEHNR and CDR2 is FQNEAQ (reference sequence). The V end was cut by 7 bases, the J end by 2 bases, with 14 bases between. The CDR3 has 14 residues. CDR3 sequence (DNA): TGTGCCAGCAATCCGGGAACCCAAAACACTGAAGCTTTCTTT. Encoded protein: CASNPGTQNTEAFF. The full variable domain, completed using reference TRBV7-9 and TRBJ1-1, is DTGVSQNPRHKITKRGQNVTFRCDPISEHNRLYWYRQTLGQGPEFLTYFQNEAQLEKSRLLSDRFSAERPKGSFSTLEIQRTEQGDSAMYLCASNPGTQNTEAFFGQGTRLTVV.

The V and J genes are TRBV5-1 and TRBJ2-7, with TRBD1 matching 7 bases. Unmatched junction bases numbered 2, after V lost 2 bases and J lost 3 bases. Germline values: CDR1 SGHRS, CDR2 YFSETQ. The CDR3 runs 13 residues. The CDR3 sequence is CASSLGGLYEQYF. CDR3 coding DNA: TGCGCCAGCAGCTTAGGGGGCCTCTACGAGCAGTACTTC.

Only one count was recorded for this clone. The rearrangement links TRBV5-1 to TRBJ2-5, with 8 bases aligning to TRBD2. After removal of 1 base from V and 2 bases from J, the junction contained 4 bases not matched to a gene. CDR1 SGHRS and CDR2 YFSETQ come from the germline V gene. The CDR3 is made up of 15 amino acids. For the CDR3, the DNA is TGCGCCAGCAGCTTGTTTGCTAGCGGGCAAGAGACCCAGTACTTC. Amino acid sequence: CASSLFASGQETQYF.

V is TRBV5-1 and J is TRBJ1-4, with TRBD1 matching 7 bases. Germline values: CDR1 SGHRS, CDR2 YFSETQ. This CDR3 has 14 residues. V was clipped by 2 bases and J by 7 bases; unmatched bases: 5. The CDR3 DNA sequence: TGCGCCAGCAGCTTCAAAGGGGACAGTGAAAAACTGTTTTTT. Its translation: CASSFKGDSEKLFF.

This clone was seen just once. The genes are TRBV30 and TRBJ1-1; D ambiguous. V shed 2 bases and J shed 5 bases, with 15 bases lying between them. The length of the CDR3 is 14 residues. Germline V gene sequence: CDR1 GTSNPN, CDR2 SVGIG (reference sequence). CDR3 bases: TGTGCCTGGAGTCCTACGAAAGGGAGGACTGAAGCTTTCTTT. This sequence encodes CAWSPTKGRTEAFF.

The rearrangement joins TRBV27 to TRBJ1-6, with D uncertain. Germline V gene data show CDR1 as MNHEY and CDR2 as SMNVEV (reference sequence). V shed 1 base and J shed 7 bases, with 11 bases lying between them. The length of the CDR3 is 15 residues. The CDR3 nucleotides are TGTGCCAGCAGTTTATTTAGGGTCAACAATTCACCCCTCCACTTT. Protein sequence: CASSLFRVNNSPLHF.

The chain has TRBV15 and TRBJ1-1; D ambiguous. V was pared by 0 bases and J by 10 bases, with 9 bases between. This CDR3 is 12 amino acids long. In germline, CDR1 is LNHNV, CDR2 YYDKDF (reference sequence). DNA of the CDR3: TGTGCCACCAGCAGAGATGGAGGTGGAGCTTTCTTT. Amino acid sequence: CATSRDGGGAFF. Together with reference TRBV15 and TRBJ1-1, the CDR3 gives the full variable domain: DAMVIQNPRYQVTQFGKPVTLSCSQTLNHNVMYWYQQKSSQAPKLLFHYYDKDFNNEADTPDNFQSRRPNTSFCFLDIRSPGLGDTAMYLCATSRDGGGAFFGQGTRLTVV.

This chain connects TRBV27 to TRBJ1-5; D uncertain. Trimming shortened V by 2 bases and J by 0 bases, and 8 bases separated the two germline ends. The CDR3 is 15 residues long. Germline V gene sequence: CDR1 MNHEY, CDR2 SMNVEV (reference sequence). Here the CDR3 reads CASSLEGHSNQPQHF. As DNA, the CDR3 is TGTGCCAGCAGTTTAGAAGGGCATAGCAATCAGCCCCAGCATTTT.

This clone was seen more than once but under ten times. The chain joins TRBV11-2 to TRBJ1-2; D is possibly TRBD1 (5 bases). Germline assignment: CDR1 SGHAT and CDR2 FQNNGV. Between the trimmed V and J ends, which lost 1 base and 4 bases, there was a span of 10 bases. The CDR3 is 14 amino acids. The CDR3 DNA follows: TGTGCCAGCAGCTTAGTTAGTCAGGGCTATGGCTACACCTTC. Translated, it gives CASSLVSQGYGYTF.

This clone occurred a few times. The chain recombines TRBV7-2 with TRBJ2-7; 14 bases are shared with TRBD2. The V segment lost 4 bases and the J segment 0 bases; nucleotides outside the gene matches: 2. Germline V lookup: CDR1 SGHTA, CDR2 FQGNSA. The CDR3 consists of 16 residues. In nucleotides, the CDR3 is TGTGCCAGCAGCTCGACTAGCGGGAGGGCCTCCTACGAGCAGTACTTC. This codes for CASSSTSGRASYEQYF.

The chain couples TRBV25-1 to TRBJ1-6; TRBD1 agrees at 7 bases. J was trimmed by 9 bases and V by 7 bases; bases with no gene match: 6. This CDR3 has 13 residues. Germline CDR1 and CDR2: MGHDK and SYGVNS. CDR3 sequence: CASIGGDGSPLHF. As DNA, the CDR3 is TGTGCCAGCATAGGGGGCGACGGTTCACCCCTCCACTTT.

V usage is TRBV5-1 and J usage is TRBJ1-6; no reliable D call. The V gene lost 0 bases and the J gene lost 7 bases, with 14 bases spanning the gap. The germline V gene encodes CDR1 SGHRS and CDR2 YFSETQ. This CDR3 has 16 amino acids. The CDR3 spells CASSLAGGGINSPLHF. In nucleotides, the CDR3 is TGCGCCAGCAGCTTGGCCGGAGGAGGGATCAATTCACCCCTCCACTTT. Based on the CDR3 plus reference TRBV5-1 and TRBJ1-6, the full variable domain is KAGVTQTPRYLIKTRGQQVTLSCSPISGHRSVSWYQQTPGQGLQFLFEYFSETQRNKGNFPGRFSGRQFSNSRSEMNVSTLELGDSALYLCASSLAGGGINSPLHFGNGTRLTVT.

This chain links TRBV5-5 with TRBJ1-2; possibly TRBD1 for D (6 bases). V dropped 0 bases and J dropped 4 bases, with 7 bases sitting between them. CDR1 and CDR2 (germline): SGHKS, YYEKEE (reference sequence). CDR3 length: 13 amino acids. This CDR3 reads CASSLGTVYGYTF. The CDR3 nucleotides are TGTGCCAGCAGCTTGGGGACAGTCTATGGCTACACCTTC.

The chain is built from TRBV29-1 and TRBJ1-2, with a weak D call TRBD1 (6 bases). Germline CDR1 is SQVTM and CDR2 is ANQGSEA. The CDR3 extends over 13 amino acids. Between the trimmed V and J ends, which lost 1 base and 8 bases, there was a span of 14 bases. The CDR3 nucleotides read TGCAGCGTTGAAGTTCTAGGGGGTAACGGCTACACCTTC. Its protein product is CSVEVLGGNGYTF.

This chain links TRBV6-1 with TRBJ2-7, with D maybe TRBD1 (5 bases). Looked up from germline, CDR1 is MNHNS and CDR2 is SASEGT. This CDR3 region has 16 residues. V lost 4 bases and J lost 6, with 22 bases in between. CDR3 region: CASSANSDGSQGEQYF. The DNA for the CDR3 is TGTGCCAGCAGTGCCAACTCCGACGGCTCCCAGGGCGAGCAGTACTTC.

The gene calls are TRBV30 and TRBJ1-2, with D tentatively TRBD1 (5 bases). Germline-derived CDR1 and CDR2 are GTSNPN and SVGIG (reference sequence). The CDR3 has 13 residues. V was pared by 3 bases and J by 4 bases, with 12 bases between. In DNA, the CDR3 is TGTGCCTGGAGCTTAGACAGCCCCTATGGCTACACCTTC. Translation: CAWSLDSPYGYTF.

J is TRBJ2-1 and V is TRBV18; D not certain. CDR3 length: 16 amino acids. V gave up 0 bases and J gave up 5 bases, with 14 bases separating them. Germline V gives CDR1 KGHSH, CDR2 LQKENI. CDR3 nucleotide sequence: TGTGCCAGCTCACCACCGAACCTGAGTCATAACAATGAGCAGTTCTTC. As protein: CASSPPNLSHNNEQFF. Based on the CDR3 plus reference TRBV18 and TRBJ2-1, the full variable domain is NAGVMQNPRHLVRRRGQEARLRCSPMKGHSHVYWYRQLPEEGLKFMVYLQKENIIDESGMPKERFSAEFPKEGPSILRIQQVVRGDSAAYFCASSPPNLSHNNEQFFGPGTRLTVL.

V gene TRBV19 combines with J gene TRBJ2-7; 7 bases are a match to TRBD1. The CDR3 covers 14 residues. Germline V lookup: CDR1 LNHDA, CDR2 SQIVND (reference sequence). Losses at the gene ends were 6 bases for V and 1 base for J; bases not matched to a gene: 6. The CDR3 is CASSPRQGSYEQYF. CDR3 in DNA: TGTGCCAGTAGCCCGCGACAGGGATCCTACGAGCAGTACTTC.

The rearrangement joins TRBV13 to TRBJ2-5, with D unclear. Trimming left V 1 base short and J 5 bases short, with 11 bases between. The length of the CDR3 is 14 residues. CDR1 and CDR2 from the germline V gene are PRHDT and FYEKMQ (reference sequence). The CDR3 here is CASSLVSGVETQYF. CDR3 nucleotide sequence: TGTGCCAGCAGCTTAGTTAGTGGAGTGGAGACCCAGTACTTC.

The CDR3 is CASSRSGSYGYTF. For the CDR3, the DNA is TGTGCCAGCAGCAGATCAGGGAGCTATGGCTACACCTTC. The chain uses TRBV28 and TRBJ1-2; TRBD1 might be the D (5 bases). CDR1 is MDHEN and CDR2 is SYDVKM in the germline V gene. V was pared by 6 bases and J by 4 bases, with 12 bases between. The CDR3 covers 13 residues.

In nucleotides, the CDR3 is TGCGCCAGCAGCTTGGTCGCTAGCGGGAGGGATGAGCAGTTCTTC. It yields the protein CASSLVASGRDEQFF. The V and J genes are TRBV5-1 and TRBJ2-1, with 12 bases lining up with TRBD2. Unmatched junction bases numbered 3, after V lost 0 bases and J lost 8 bases. Germline V gene lookup returns CDR1 SGHRS and CDR2 YFSETQ. The CDR3 is 15 amino acids. The full variable domain, with the rest looked up from reference TRBV5-1 and TRBJ2-1, is KAGVTQTPRYLIKTRGQQVTLSCSPISGHRSVSWYQQTPGQGLQFLFEYFSETQRNKGNFPGRFSGRQFSNSRSEMNVSTLELGDSALYLCASSLVASGRDEQFFGPGTRLTVL.

This clone came up a few times. The rearrangement links TRBV6-6 to TRBJ2-7; D tentatively reads TRBD1 or TRBD2 (5 bases each). CDR1 and CDR2 (germline): MNHNY, SVGAGI (reference sequence). The CDR3 has 12 residues. V was pared by 6 bases and J by 9 bases, with 15 bases between. The CDR3 loop reads CASRARDAGQYF. DNA for the CDR3: TGTGCCAGCAGAGCCAGGGACGCGGGGCAGTACTTC.

The rearrangement links TRBV5-4 to TRBJ2-7, with D perhaps TRBD2 (7 bases). The germline V gene encodes CDR1 SGHNT and CDR2 YYREEE (reference sequence). This CDR3 contains 14 residues. V shed 4 bases and J shed 4 bases, with 15 bases lying between them. CDR3 DNA sequence: TGTGCCAGCAGCCCCACGGGGGGCAGGTACGAGCAGTACTTC. Protein sequence: CASSPTGGRYEQYF. Drawing the rest from reference TRBV5-4 and TRBJ2-7, the complete variable domain is ETGVTQSPTHLIKTRGQQVTLRCSSQSGHNTVSWYQQALGQGPQFIFQYYREEENGRGNFPPRFSGLQFPNYSSELNVNALELDDSALYLCASSPTGGRYEQYFGPGTRLTVT.

The chain combines TRBV7-9 with TRBJ1-5; D may be TRBD1 (5 bases). The V end lost 1 base, the J end lost 0 bases, and 16 bases lay between the germline ends. Germline loops: CDR1 SEHNR, CDR2 FQNEAQ (reference sequence). The CDR3 totals 18 residues. CDR3 amino acids: CASSLGASGTLSNQPQHF. The CDR3 DNA is TGTGCCAGCAGCTTAGGAGCTTCCGGGACTCTTAGCAATCAGCCCCAGCATTTT. Full variable domain (outside the CDR3, taken from reference TRBV7-9 and TRBJ1-5): DTGVSQNPRHKITKRGQNVTFRCDPISEHNRLYWYRQTLGQGPEFLTYFQNEAQLEKSRLLSDRFSAERPKGSFSTLEIQRTEQGDSAMYLCASSLGASGTLSNQPQHFGDGTRLSIL.

This chain joins TRBV6-6 and TRBJ2-5, with D possibly being TRBD2 (5 bases). This CDR3 is built from 13 residues. Trimming removed 7 bases from V and 5 bases from J, with 14 bases in between. Germline values: CDR1 MNHNY, CDR2 SVGAGI (reference sequence). This CDR3 is CASTPTGEETQYF. The DNA for the CDR3 is TGTGCCAGCACCCCGACCGGGGAGGAGACCCAGTACTTC.

The chain has TRBV7-2 and TRBJ2-3; TRBD2 matches at 8 bases. Germline CDR1 and CDR2: SGHTA and FQGNSA. V shed 4 bases and J 4 bases; nucleotides not matched to a gene: 4. The CDR3 is 14 amino acids. This chain's CDR3 is CASSSAGRADTQYF. The CDR3 DNA reads as TGTGCCAGCAGCTCCGCCGGGAGGGCAGATACGCAGTATTTT.

This clone was detected once. The V call is TRBV7-6, the J call TRBJ2-1, with TRBD2 matching over 10 bases. In germline, CDR1 is SGHVS, CDR2 FNYEAQ. The CDR3 contains 16 residues. Unmatched junction bases numbered 13, after V lost 5 bases and J lost 9 bases. Written as DNA, the CDR3 is TGTGCCAGCAGCCCCGGGCTAGCGGGGGCTAATGGTGAGCAGTTCTTC. It specifies CASSPGLAGANGEQFF. Full variable domain (remainder filled in from reference TRBV7-6 and TRBJ2-1): GAGVSQSPRYKVTKRGQDVALRCDPISGHVSLYWYRQALGQGPEFLTYFNYEAQQDKSGLPNDRFSAERPEGSISTLTIQRTEQRDSAMYRCASSPGLAGANGEQFFGPGTRLTVL.

Worth noting for this clone: A much bigger clone sits one base away, suggesting this may be a read error. The CDR3 sequence is CASTPGQGKETQYF. CDR3 DNA: TGTGCCAGCACCCCGGGACAGGGGAAAGAGACCCAGTACTTC. The chain uses TRBV6-5 and TRBJ2-5, with TRBD1 matching 10 bases. In germline, CDR1 is MNHEY, CDR2 SVGAGI. The CDR3 sequence is 14 residues long. V gave up 7 bases and J gave up 3 bases; unmatched junction bases: 5.

J is TRBJ2-2 and V is TRBV6-1, with D perhaps matching TRBD2 (6 bases). Germline CDR1 and CDR2: MNHNS and SASEGT. The length of the CDR3 is 16 residues. Trimming pared 2 bases from V and 4 bases from J, leaving 14 bases between. CDR3 region: CASSELGGLSTGELFF. The CDR3 bases are TGTGCCAGCAGTGAATTAGGAGGGCTTAGCACCGGGGAGCTGTTTTTT.

V is TRBV27 and J is TRBJ1-2, with a possible D match to TRBD1 (6 bases). Trimming left V 3 bases short and J 4 bases short, with 12 bases between. The length of the CDR3 is 14 residues. Germline CDR1 and CDR2: MNHEY and SMNVEV (reference sequence). CDR3 sequence: CASSLSGAGYGYTF. CDR3 bases: TGTGCCAGCAGTTTGTCAGGGGCCGGCTATGGCTACACCTTC.

The CDR3 loop is CASSSSRRASTDTQYF. Written as DNA, the CDR3 is TGTGCCAGCAGCTCCTCTAGGAGGGCTAGCACAGATACGCAGTATTTT. V gene TRBV5-8 combines with J gene TRBJ2-3; possible D gene TRBD2, 6 bases. The CDR3 totals 16 residues. V was shortened by 3 bases and J by 0 bases, with 14 bases between the two germline ends. CDR1 and CDR2 from the germline V gene are SGHTS and YDEGEE.

The chain combines TRBV30 with TRBJ2-5; perhaps D is TRBD1 or TRBD2 (6 bases each). There are 14 residues in the CDR3. Trimming pared 0 bases from V and 1 base from J, leaving 9 bases between. The germline V gene encodes CDR1 GTSNPN and CDR2 SVGIG (reference sequence). This CDR3 is CAWSVRGLQETQYF. CDR3 nucleotide sequence: TGTGCCTGGAGTGTCCGGGGGCTCCAAGAGACCCAGTACTTC.